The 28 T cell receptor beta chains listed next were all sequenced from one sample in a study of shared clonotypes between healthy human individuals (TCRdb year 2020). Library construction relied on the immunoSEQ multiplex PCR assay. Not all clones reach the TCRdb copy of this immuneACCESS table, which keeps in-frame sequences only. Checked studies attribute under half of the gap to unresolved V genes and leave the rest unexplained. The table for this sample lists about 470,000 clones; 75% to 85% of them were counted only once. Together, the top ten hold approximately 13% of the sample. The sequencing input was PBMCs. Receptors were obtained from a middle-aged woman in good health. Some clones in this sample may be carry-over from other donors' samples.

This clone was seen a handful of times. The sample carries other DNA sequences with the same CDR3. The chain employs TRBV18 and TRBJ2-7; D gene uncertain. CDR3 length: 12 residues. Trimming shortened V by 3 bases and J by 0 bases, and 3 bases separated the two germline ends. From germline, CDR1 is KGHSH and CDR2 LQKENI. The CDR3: CASSPDSYEQYF. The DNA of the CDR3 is TGTGCCAGCTCACCCGACTCCTACGAGCAGTACTTC.

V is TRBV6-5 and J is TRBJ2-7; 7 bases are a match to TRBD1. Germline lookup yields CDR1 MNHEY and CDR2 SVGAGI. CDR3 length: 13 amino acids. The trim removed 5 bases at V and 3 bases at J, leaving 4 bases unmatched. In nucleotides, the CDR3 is TGTGCCAGCAGTCCCGACAGGGACTACGAGCAGTACTTC. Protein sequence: CASSPDRDYEQYF.

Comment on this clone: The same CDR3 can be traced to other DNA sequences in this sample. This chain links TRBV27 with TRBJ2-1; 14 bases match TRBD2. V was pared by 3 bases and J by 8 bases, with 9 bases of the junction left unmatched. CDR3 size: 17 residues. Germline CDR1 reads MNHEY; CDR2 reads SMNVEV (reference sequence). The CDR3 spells CASSLKYWGLAGDEQFF. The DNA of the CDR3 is TGTGCCAGCAGTTTGAAGTATTGGGGACTAGCGGGGGATGAGCAGTTCTTC.

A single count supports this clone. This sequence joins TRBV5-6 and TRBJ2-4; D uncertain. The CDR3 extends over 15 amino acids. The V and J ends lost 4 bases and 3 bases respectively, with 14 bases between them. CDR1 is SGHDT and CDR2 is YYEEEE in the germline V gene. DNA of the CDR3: TGTGCCAGCAGCCAACGTTACAAGGGCAAAAACATTCAGTACTTC. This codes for CASSQRYKGKNIQYF.

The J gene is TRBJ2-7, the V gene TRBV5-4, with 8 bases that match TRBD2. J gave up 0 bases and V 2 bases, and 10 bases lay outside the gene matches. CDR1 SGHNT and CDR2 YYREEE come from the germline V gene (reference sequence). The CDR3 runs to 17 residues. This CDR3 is CASSFGMGSGSSYEQYF. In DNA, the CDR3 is TGTGCCAGCAGCTTCGGCATGGGGAGCGGGAGCTCCTACGAGCAGTACTTC. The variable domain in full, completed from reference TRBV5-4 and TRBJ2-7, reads ETGVTQSPTHLIKTRGQQVTLRCSSQSGHNTVSWYQQALGQGPQFIFQYYREEENGRGNFPPRFSGLQFPNYSSELNVNALELDDSALYLCASSFGMGSGSSYEQYFGPGTRLTVT.

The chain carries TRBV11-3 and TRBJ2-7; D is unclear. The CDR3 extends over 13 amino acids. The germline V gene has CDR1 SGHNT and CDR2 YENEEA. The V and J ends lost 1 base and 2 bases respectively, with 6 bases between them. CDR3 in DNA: TGTGCCAGCAGCTTAGGTTTGACCTACGAGCAGTACTTC. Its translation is CASSLGLTYEQYF.

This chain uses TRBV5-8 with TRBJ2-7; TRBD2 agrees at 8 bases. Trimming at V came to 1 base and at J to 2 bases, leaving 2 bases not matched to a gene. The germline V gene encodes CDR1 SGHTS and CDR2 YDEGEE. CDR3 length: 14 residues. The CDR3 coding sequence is TGTGCCAGCAGCTTGCTGGGACTAGCCTACGAGCAGTACTTC. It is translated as CASSLLGLAYEQYF.

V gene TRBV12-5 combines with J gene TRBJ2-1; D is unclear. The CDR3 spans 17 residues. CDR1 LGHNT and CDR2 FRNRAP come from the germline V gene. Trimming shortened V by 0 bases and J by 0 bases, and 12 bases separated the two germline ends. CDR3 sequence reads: CASGLVPLGSSYNEQFF. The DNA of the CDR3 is TGTGCTAGTGGTTTGGTACCCCTAGGCAGCTCCTACAATGAGCAGTTCTTC.

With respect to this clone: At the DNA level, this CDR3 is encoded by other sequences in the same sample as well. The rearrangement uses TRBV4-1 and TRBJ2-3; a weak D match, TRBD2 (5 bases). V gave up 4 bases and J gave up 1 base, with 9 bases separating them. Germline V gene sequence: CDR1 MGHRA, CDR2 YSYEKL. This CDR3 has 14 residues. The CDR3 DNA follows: TGCGCCAGCAGCCCAAGCGGCCGCACAGATACGCAGTATTTT. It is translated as CASSPSGRTDTQYF.

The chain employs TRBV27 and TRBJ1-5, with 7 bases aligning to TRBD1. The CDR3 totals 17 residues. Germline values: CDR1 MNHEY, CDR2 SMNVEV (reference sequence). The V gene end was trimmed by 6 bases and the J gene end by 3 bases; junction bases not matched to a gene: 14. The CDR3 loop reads CASSYKHRTGFNQPQHF. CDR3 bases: TGTGCCAGCAGCTACAAACATCGGACAGGCTTCAATCAGCCCCAGCATTTT.

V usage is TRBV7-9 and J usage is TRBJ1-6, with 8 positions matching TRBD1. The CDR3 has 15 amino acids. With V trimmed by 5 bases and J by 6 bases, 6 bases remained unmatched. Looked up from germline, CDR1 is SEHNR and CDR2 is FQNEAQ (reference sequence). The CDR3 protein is CASSTPGGSNSPLHF. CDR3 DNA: TGTGCCAGCAGCACCCCAGGGGGCAGTAATTCACCCCTCCACTTT. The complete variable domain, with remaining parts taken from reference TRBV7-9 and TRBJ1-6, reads DTGVSQNPRHKITKRGQNVTFRCDPISEHNRLYWYRQTLGQGPEFLTYFQNEAQLEKSRLLSDRFSAERPKGSFSTLEIQRTEQGDSAMYLCASSTPGGSNSPLHFGNGTRLTVT.

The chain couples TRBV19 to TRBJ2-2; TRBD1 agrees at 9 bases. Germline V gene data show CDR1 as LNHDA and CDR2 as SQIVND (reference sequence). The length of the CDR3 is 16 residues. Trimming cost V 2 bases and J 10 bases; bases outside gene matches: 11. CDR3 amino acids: CASSILSGTGTSELFF. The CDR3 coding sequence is TGTGCCAGTAGTATATTGTCCGGGACAGGGACCTCGGAGCTGTTTTTT. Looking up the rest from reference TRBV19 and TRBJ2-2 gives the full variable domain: DGGITQSPKYLFRKEGQNVTLSCEQNLNHDAMYWYRQDPGQGLRLIYYSQIVNDFQKGDIAEGYSVSREKKESFPLTVTSAQKNPTAFYLCASSILSGTGTSELFFGEGSRLTVL.

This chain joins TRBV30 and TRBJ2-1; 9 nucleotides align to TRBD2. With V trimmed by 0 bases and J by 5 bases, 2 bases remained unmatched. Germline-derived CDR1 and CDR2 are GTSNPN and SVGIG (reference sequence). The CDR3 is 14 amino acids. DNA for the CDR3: TGTGCCTGGAGTGTAGCGGGGGGTAACAATGAGCAGTTCTTC. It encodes CAWSVAGGNNEQFF.

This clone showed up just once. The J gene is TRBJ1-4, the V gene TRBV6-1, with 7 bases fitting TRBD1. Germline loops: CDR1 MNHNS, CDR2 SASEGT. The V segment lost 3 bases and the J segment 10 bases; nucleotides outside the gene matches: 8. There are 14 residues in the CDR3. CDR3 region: CASSEGRQGGKLFF. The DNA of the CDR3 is TGTGCCAGCAGTGAGGGTCGACAGGGAGGAAAACTGTTTTTT.

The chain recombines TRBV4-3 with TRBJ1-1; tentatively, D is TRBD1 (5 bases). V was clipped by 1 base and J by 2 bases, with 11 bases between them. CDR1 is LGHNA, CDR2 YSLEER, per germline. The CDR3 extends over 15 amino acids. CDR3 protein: CASSQGVGGNTEAFF. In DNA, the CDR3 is TGCGCCAGCAGCCAAGGGGTCGGGGGTAACACTGAAGCTTTCTTT.

CDR3 in amino acids: CASSQTSGRFEQYF. CDR3 nucleotides: TGTGCCAGCAGCCAGACTAGCGGGAGATTTGAGCAGTACTTC. The V call is TRBV7-8, the J call TRBJ2-7, with TRBD2 identical over 12 bases. The CDR3 totals 14 residues. CDR1 and CDR2 from the germline V gene are SGHVS and FQNEAQ. Losses at the gene ends were 5 bases for V and 7 bases for J; bases not matched to a gene: 6.

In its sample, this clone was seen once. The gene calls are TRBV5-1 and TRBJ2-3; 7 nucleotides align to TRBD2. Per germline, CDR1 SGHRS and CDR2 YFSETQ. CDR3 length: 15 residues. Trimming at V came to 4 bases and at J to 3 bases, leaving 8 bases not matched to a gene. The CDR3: CASSPLAGETDTQYF. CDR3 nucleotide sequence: TGCGCCAGCAGCCCTCTTGCGGGAGAGACAGATACGCAGTATTTT.

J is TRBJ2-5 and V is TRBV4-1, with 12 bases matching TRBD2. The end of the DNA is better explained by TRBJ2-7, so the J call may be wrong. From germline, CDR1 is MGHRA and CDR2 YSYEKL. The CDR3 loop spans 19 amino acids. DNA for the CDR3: TGCGCCAGCAGCCAAATCTACGCTAGCGGGAGGGCCGTACAGTACGAGCAGTACTTC. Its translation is CASSQIYASGRAVQYEQYF.

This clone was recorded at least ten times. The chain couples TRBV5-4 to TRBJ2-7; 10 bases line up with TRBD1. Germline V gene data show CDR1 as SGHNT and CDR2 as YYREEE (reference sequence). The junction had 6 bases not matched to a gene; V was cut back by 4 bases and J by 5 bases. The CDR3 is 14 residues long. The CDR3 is CASSRGQGKNEQYF. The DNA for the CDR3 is TGTGCCAGCAGCCGGGGACAGGGGAAAAACGAGCAGTACTTC.

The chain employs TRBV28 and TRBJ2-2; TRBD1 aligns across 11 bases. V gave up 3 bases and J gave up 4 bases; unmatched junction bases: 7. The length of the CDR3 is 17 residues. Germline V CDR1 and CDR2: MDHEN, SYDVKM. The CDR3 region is CASSLYGTGGGTGELFF. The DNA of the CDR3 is TGTGCCAGCAGTTTGTATGGGACAGGGGGAGGCACCGGGGAGCTGTTTTTT. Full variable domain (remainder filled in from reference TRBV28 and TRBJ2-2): DVKVTQSSRYLVKRTGEKVFLECVQDMDHENMFWYRQDPGLGLRLIYFSYDVKMKEKGDIPEGYSVSREKKERFSLILESASTNQTSMYLCASSLYGTGGGTGELFFGEGSRLTVL.

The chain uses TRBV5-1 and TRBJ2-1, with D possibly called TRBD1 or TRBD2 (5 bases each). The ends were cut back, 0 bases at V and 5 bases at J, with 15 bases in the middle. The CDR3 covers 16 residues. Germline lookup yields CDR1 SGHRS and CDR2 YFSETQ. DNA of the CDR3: TGCGCCAGCAGCTTGGGTGGGATAGCGACAGACAATGAGCAGTTCTTC. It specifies CASSLGGIATDNEQFF.

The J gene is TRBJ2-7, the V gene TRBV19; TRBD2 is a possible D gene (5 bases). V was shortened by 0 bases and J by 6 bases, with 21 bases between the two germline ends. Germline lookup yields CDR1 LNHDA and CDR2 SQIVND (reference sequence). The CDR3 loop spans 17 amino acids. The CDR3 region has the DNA TGTGCCAGTAGTATAGATCACGGAGTAGCAAAGGCGGGCGAGCAGTACTTC. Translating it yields CASSIDHGVAKAGEQYF.

This CDR3 is CASSILRLRDRGTEAFF. CDR3 DNA sequence: TGTGCCAGTAGTATACTAAGACTCCGGGACAGGGGGACTGAAGCTTTCTTT. V and J are TRBV19 and TRBJ1-1; 11 bases map to TRBD1. The CDR3 totals 17 residues. Trimming cost V 2 bases and J 5 bases; bases outside gene matches: 10. CDR1 is LNHDA, CDR2 SQIVND, per germline (reference sequence).

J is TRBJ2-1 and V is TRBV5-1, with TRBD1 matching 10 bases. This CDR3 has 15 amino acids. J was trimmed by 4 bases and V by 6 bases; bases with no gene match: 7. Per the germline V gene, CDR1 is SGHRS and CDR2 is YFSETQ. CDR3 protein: CASIPGTGAYNEQFF. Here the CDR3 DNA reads TGCGCCAGCATCCCCGGGACAGGGGCTTACAATGAGCAGTTCTTC.

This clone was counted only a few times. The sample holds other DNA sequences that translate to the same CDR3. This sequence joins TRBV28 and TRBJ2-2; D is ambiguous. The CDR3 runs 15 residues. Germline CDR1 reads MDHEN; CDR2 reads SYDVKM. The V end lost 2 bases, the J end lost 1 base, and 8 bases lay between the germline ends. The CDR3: CASSLASVNTGELFF. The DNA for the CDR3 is TGTGCCAGCAGTTTAGCCAGCGTGAACACCGGGGAGCTGTTTTTT. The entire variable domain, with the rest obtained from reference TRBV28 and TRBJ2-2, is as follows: DVKVTQSSRYLVKRTGEKVFLECVQDMDHENMFWYRQDPGLGLRLIYFSYDVKMKEKGDIPEGYSVSREKKERFSLILESASTNQTSMYLCASSLASVNTGELFFGEGSRLTVL.

CDR3 sequence: CASSERGRFYYSNQPQHF. CDR3 DNA: TGTGCCAGCAGCGAACGGGGCCGTTTTTATTATAGCAATCAGCCCCAGCATTTT. The genes are TRBV11-3 and TRBJ1-5, with D possibly matching TRBD1 (5 bases). There are 18 residues in the CDR3. Germline CDR1 and CDR2: SGHNT and YENEEA. V dropped 5 bases and J dropped 0 bases, with 20 bases sitting between them.

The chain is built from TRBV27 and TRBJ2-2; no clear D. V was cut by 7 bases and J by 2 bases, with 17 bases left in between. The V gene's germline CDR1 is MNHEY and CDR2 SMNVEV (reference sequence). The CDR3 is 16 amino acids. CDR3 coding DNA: TGTGCCAGCACCTCGAACAAACCCCTAAACACCGGGGAGCTGTTTTTT. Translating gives CASTSNKPLNTGELFF.

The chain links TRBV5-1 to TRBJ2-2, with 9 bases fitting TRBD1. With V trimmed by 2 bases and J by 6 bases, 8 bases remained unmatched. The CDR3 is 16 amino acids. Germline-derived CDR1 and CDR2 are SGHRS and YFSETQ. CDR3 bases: TGCGCCAGCAGCTTCACAGGGGGCGGGATGCCCGGGGAGCTGTTTTTT. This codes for CASSFTGGGMPGELFF.